This TCR beta chain was profiled in a study of blood T cells in healthy people across ages. Looked up from germline, CDR1 is DFQATT and CDR2 is SNEGSKA (reference sequence). Trimming took off 6 bases at V and 2 bases at J, with 11 bases between the two ends. The CDR3 consists of 12 residues. The sample holds a few counts of this clonotype. Its antigen is unidentified. Staff drew around 10 milliliters of peripheral blood from each donor. Study-wide points: Among long-lived donors, naive CD4+ cells were more numerous and diversity higher than in aged donors.

Sample-barcoded 5' priming and a J-beta primer mix drove a second PCR of roughly 6 to 12 cycles. TCRdb independently ran MiXCR on the 5' RACE reads; one entry per CDR3 protein. The sample gives 700,000 to 1,000,000 distinct CDR3 sequences, around two fifths of which show up once; about 19% is in the top ten. The clonotype originates from a man aged 55 to 70 in good health. Source material: blood. This chain links TRBV20-1 with TRBJ2-7; D unresolved. The CDR3 coding sequence is TGCAGTGCCAAGGTAGCTACCTACGAGCAGTACTTC. Encoded protein: CSAKVATYEQYF.